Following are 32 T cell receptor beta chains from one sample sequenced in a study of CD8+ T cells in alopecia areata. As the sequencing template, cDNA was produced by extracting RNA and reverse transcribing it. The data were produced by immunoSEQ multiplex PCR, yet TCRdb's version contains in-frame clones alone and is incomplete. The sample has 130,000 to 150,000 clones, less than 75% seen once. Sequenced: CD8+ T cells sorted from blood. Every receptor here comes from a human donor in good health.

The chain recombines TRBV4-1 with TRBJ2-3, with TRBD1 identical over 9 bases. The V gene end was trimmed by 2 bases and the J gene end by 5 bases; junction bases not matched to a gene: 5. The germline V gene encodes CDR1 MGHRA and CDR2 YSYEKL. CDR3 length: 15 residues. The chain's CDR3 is CASSQRQGVGDTQYF. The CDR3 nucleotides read TGCGCCAGCAGCCAACGACAGGGGGTCGGAGATACGCAGTATTTT.

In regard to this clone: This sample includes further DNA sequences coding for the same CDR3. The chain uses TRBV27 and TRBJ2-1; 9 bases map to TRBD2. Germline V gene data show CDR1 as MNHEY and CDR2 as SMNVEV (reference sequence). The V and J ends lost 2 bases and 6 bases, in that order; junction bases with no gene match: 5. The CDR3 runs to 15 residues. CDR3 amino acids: CASSLLASGTNEQFF. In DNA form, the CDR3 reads TGTGCCAGCAGTTTACTGGCTAGCGGGACCAATGAGCAGTTCTTC.

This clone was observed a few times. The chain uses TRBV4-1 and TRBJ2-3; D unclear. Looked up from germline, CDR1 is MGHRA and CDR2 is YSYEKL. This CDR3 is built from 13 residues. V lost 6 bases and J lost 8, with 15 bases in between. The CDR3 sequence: CASRSVDGVTQYF. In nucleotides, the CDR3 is TGCGCCAGCAGATCGGTGGATGGGGTTACGCAGTATTTT.

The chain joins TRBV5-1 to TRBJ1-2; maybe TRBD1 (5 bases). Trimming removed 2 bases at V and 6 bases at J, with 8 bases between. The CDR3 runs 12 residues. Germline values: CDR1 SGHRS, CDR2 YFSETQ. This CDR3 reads CASSFEGDGYTF. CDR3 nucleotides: TGCGCCAGCAGCTTCGAAGGGGATGGCTACACCTTC.

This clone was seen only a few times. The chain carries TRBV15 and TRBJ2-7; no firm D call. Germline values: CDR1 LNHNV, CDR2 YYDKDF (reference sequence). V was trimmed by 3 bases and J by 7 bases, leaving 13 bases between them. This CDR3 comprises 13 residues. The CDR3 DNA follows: TGTGCCACCAGCAGTGCCCGTTATCGGGAGCAGTACTTC. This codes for CATSSARYREQYF.

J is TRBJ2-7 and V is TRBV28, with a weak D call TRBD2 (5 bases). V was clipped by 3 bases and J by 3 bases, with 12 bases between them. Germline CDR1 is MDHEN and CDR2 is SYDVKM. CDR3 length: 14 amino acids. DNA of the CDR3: TGTGCCAGCAGTTTTCGGGGATTCGGCTACGAGCAGTACTTC. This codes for CASSFRGFGYEQYF.

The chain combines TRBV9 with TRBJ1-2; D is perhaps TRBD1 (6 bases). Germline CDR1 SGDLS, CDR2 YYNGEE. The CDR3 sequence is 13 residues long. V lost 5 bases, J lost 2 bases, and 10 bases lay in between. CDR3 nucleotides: TGTGCCAGCAGAGCCACAGGGAACTATGGCTACACCTTC. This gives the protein CASRATGNYGYTF.

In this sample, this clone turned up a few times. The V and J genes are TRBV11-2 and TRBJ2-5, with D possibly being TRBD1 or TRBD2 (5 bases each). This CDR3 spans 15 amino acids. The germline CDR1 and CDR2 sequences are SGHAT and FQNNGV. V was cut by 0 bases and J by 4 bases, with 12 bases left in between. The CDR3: CASSLDRDPGETQYF. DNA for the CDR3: TGTGCCAGCAGCTTAGACAGGGACCCAGGAGAGACCCAGTACTTC.

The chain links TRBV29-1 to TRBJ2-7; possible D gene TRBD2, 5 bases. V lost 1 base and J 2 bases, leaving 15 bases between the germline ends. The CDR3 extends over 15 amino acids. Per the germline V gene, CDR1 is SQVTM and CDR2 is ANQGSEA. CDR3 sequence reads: CSVEGIKDGAYEQYF. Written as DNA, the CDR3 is TGCAGCGTTGAAGGGATAAAGGACGGGGCCTACGAGCAGTACTTC.

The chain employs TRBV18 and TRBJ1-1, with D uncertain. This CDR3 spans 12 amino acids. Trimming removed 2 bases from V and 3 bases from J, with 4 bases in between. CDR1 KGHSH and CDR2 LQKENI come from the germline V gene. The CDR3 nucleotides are TGTGCCAGCTCACCAGATTACACTGAAGCTTTCTTT. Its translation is CASSPDYTEAFF.

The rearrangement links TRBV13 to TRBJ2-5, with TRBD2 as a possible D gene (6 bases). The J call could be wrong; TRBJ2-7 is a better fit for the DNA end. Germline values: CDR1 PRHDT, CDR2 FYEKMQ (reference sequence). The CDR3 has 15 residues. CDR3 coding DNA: TGTGCCAGCAGCTTGTCGAGTGACGGGGGACACGAGCAGTACTTC. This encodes CASSLSSDGGHEQYF.

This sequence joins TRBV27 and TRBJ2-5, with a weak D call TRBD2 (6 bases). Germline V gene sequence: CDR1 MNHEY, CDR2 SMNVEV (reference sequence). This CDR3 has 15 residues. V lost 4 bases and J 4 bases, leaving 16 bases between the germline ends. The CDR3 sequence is CASSSRRDSLETQYF. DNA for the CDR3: TGTGCCAGCAGTTCTCGACGGGACTCTTTAGAGACCCAGTACTTC.

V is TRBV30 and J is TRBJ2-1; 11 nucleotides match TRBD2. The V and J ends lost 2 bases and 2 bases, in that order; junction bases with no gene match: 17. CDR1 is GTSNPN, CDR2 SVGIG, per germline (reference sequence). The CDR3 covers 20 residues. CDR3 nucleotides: TGTGCCTGGAGTCCACGACTAGCGGGATCCTATACTAATGCCTACAATGAGCAGTTCTTC. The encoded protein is CAWSPRLAGSYTNAYNEQFF.

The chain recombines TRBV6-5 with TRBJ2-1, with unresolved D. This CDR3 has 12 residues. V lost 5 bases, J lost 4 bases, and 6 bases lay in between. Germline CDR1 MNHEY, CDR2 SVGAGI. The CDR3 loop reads CASSPHYNEQFF. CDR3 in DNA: TGTGCCAGCAGTCCCCATTACAATGAGCAGTTCTTC.

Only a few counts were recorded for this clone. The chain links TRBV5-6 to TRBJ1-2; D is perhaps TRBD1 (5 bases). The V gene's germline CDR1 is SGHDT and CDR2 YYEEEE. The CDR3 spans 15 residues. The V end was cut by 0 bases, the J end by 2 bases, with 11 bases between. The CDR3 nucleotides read TGTGCCAGCAGCTTGGGAACAGGCTACAACTATGGCTACACCTTC. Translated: CASSLGTGYNYGYTF.

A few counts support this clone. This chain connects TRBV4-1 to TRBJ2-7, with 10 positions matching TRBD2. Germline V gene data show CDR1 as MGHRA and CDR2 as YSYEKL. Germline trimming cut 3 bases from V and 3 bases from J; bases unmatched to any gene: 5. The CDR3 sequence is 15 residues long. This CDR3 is CASSHTLAGVYEQYF. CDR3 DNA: TGCGCCAGCAGCCATACTCTAGCGGGAGTCTACGAGCAGTACTTC.

The CDR3 DNA follows: TGCAGCGCCTATAGCGGGAGTGAGCAGTTCTTC. As protein: CSAYSGSEQFF. This chain joins TRBV29-1 and TRBJ2-1, with TRBD2 matching over 9 bases. Germline V lookup: CDR1 SQVTM, CDR2 ANQGSEA. The junction had 4 bases not matched to a gene; V was cut back by 7 bases and J by 9 bases. CDR3 size: 11 residues.

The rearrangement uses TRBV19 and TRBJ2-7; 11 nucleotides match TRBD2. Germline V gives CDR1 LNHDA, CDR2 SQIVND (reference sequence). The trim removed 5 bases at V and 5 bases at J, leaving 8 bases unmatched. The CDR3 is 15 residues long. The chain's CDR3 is CASSASLAGAHEQYF. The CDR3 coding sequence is TGTGCCAGTAGTGCCTCACTAGCGGGAGCCCACGAGCAGTACTTC.

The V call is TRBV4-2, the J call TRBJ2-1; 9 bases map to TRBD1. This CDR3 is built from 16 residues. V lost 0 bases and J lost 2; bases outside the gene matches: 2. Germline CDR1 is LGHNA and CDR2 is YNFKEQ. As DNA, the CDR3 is TGTGCCAGCAGCCAAGAGTGGGACAGGGCCTACAATGAGCAGTTCTTC. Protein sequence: CASSQEWDRAYNEQFF.

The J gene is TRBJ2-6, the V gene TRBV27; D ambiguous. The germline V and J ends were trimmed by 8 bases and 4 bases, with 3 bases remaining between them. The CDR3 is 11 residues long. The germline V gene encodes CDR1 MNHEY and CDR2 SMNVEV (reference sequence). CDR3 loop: CASSGANVLTF. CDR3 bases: TGTGCCAGCTCCGGGGCCAACGTCCTGACTTTC. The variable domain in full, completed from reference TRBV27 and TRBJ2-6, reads EAQVTQNPRYLITVTGKKLTVTCSQNMNHEYMSWYRQDPGLGLRQIYYSMNVEVTDKGDVPEGYKVSRKEKRNFPLILESPSPNQTSLYFCASSGANVLTFGAGSRLTVL.

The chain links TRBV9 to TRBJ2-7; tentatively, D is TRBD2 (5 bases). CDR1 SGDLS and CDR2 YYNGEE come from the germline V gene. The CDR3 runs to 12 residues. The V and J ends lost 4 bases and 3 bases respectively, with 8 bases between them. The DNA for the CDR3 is TGTGCCAGCAGCCCGGGGAACTACGAGCAGTACTTC. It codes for CASSPGNYEQYF.

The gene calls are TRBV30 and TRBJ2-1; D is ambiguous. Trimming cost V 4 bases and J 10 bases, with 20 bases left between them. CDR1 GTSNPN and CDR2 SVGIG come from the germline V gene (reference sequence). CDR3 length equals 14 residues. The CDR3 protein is CAWTGLPGKGEQFF. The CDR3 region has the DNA TGTGCCTGGACTGGGCTCCCCGGAAAAGGAGAGCAGTTCTTC.

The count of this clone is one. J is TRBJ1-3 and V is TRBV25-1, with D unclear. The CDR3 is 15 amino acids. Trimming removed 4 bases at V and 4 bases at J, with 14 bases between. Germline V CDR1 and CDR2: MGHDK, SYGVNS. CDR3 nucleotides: TGTGCCAGCAGTGCCTACCAGTCATTCGGAAACACCATATATTTT. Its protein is CASSAYQSFGNTIYF.

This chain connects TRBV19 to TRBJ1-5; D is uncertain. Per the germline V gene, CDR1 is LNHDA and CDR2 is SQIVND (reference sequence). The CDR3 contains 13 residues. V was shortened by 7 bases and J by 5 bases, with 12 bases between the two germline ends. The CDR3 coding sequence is TGTGCCAGTACTGTTTGGGGAGATCAGCCCCAGCATTTT. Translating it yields CASTVWGDQPQHF.

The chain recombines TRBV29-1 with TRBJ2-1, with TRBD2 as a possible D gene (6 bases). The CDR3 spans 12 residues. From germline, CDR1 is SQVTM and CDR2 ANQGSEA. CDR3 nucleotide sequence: TGCGGGGCAGTTAGCGGAGGGGTTGAGCAGTTCTTC. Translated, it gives CGAVSGGVEQFF.

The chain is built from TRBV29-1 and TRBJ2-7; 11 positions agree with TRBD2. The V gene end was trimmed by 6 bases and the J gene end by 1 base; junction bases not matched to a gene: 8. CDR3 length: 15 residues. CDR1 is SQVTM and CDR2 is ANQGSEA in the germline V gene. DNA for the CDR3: TGCAGCGTGGAGAGCGGGACTAGCGGTTCCTACGAGCAGTACTTC. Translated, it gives CSVESGTSGSYEQYF.

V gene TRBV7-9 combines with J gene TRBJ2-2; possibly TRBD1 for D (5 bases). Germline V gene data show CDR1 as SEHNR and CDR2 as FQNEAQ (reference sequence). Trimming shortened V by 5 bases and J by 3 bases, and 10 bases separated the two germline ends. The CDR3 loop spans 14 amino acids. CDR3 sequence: CASSQGWDTGELFF. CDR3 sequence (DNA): TGTGCCAGCAGCCAGGGTTGGGACACCGGGGAGCTGTTTTTT.

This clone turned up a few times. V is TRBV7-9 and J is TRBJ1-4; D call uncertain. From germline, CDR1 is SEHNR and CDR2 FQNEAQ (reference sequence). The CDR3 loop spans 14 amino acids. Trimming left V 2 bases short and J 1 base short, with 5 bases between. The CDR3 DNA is TGTGCCAGCAGCTTACTGGGAACTAATGAAAAACTGTTTTTT. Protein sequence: CASSLLGTNEKLFF.

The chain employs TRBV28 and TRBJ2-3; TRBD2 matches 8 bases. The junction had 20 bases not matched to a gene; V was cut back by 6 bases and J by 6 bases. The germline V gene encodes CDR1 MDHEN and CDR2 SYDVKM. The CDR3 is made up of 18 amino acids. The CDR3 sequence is CASSLTAFTGGPLDTQYF. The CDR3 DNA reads TGTGCCAGCAGCCTGACGGCCTTCACGGGAGGGCCTTTGGATACGCAGTATTTT.

The CDR3: CASRATGLAGDYEQYF. The CDR3 nucleotides are TGCGCCAGCAGAGCTACGGGACTAGCGGGAGACTACGAGCAGTACTTC. The chain combines TRBV5-1 with TRBJ2-7; 14 positions match TRBD2. CDR1 SGHRS and CDR2 YFSETQ come from the germline V gene. V lost 5 bases to trimming and J lost 3 bases; unmatched junction nucleotides: 7. CDR3 size: 16 residues. The full variable domain, rest sourced from reference TRBV5-1 and TRBJ2-7, is KAGVTQTPRYLIKTRGQQVTLSCSPISGHRSVSWYQQTPGQGLQFLFEYFSETQRNKGNFPGRFSGRQFSNSRSEMNVSTLELGDSALYLCASRATGLAGDYEQYFGPGTRLTVT.

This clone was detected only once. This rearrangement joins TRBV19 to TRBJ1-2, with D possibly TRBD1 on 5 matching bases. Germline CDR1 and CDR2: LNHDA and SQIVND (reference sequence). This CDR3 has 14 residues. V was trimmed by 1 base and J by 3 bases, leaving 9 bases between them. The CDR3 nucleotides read TGTGCCAGTAGTATAGCTTCGGGGGACTATGGCTACACCTTC. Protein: CASSIASGDYGYTF.

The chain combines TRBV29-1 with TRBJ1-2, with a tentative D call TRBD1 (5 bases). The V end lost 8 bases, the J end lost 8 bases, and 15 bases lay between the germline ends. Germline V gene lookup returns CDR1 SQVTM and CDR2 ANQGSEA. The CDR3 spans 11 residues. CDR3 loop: CSLEGREGYTF. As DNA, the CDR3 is TGCAGCCTCGAGGGGCGGGAGGGCTACACCTTC. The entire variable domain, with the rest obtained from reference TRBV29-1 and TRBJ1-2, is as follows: SAVISQKPSRDICQRGTSLTIQCQVDSQVTMMFWYRQQPGQSLTLIATANQGSEATYESGFVIDKFPISRPNLTFSTLTVSNMSPEDSSIYLCSLEGREGYTFGSGTRLTVV.